The entry below gives a single T cell receptor beta chain sequence along with its context. These data belong to a study of cytomegalovirus exposure and HLA in healthy donors. After removal of 1 base from V and 2 bases from J, the junction contained 12 bases not matched to a gene. Germline CDR1 SQVTM, CDR2 ANQGSEA. The CDR3 extends over 17 amino acids. The data were produced by immunoSEQ multiplex PCR, yet TCRdb's version contains in-frame clones alone and is incomplete. Among about 130,000 clones listed, about nine tenths were seen once. Input material: PBMCs. The TCR was taken from a young woman in good health and CMV-seropositive. The rearrangement joins TRBV29-1 to TRBJ2-7; 9 positions agree with TRBD2. The CDR3 DNA reads as TGCAGCGTTGAAGGAAGGGGTAGCGGGAGTTCCCCCTACGAGCAGTACTTC. It codes for CSVEGRGSGSSPYEQYF.